This T cell receptor beta chain was identified during a study of blood T cell repertoires in COVID-19. Study at large: Acute and convalescent COVID-19 specimens originated in the United States, Italy and Spain. In each case, the material was cDNA or gDNA derived from T cells, B-cell-depleted T cells, or PBMCs.

CDR3 length: 12 residues. The germline V gene encodes CDR1 KGHDR and CDR2 SFDVKD. With 6 bases removed from V and 8 bases from J, the gap between germline ends came to 12 bases. Per the original data handling: Quantification of nucleated cells was approximated via reference gene primer amplification. Assay: immunoSEQ multiplex PCR; the TCRdb copy retains only in-frame clones and omits some. The DNA gave D and trimming, while V, J and clone size come from that table. The table includes around 300,000 clones, more than 75% detected once. This chain connects TRBV24-1 to TRBJ1-2; D is uncertain. This TCR was sampled from a woman aged 50 to 65 with active or convalescent COVID-19. The sequencing input was peripheral blood. CDR3 coding DNA: TGTGCCACCAGTTCTGCAGGAGGGGGCTACACCTTC. Translated: CATSSAGGGYTF.